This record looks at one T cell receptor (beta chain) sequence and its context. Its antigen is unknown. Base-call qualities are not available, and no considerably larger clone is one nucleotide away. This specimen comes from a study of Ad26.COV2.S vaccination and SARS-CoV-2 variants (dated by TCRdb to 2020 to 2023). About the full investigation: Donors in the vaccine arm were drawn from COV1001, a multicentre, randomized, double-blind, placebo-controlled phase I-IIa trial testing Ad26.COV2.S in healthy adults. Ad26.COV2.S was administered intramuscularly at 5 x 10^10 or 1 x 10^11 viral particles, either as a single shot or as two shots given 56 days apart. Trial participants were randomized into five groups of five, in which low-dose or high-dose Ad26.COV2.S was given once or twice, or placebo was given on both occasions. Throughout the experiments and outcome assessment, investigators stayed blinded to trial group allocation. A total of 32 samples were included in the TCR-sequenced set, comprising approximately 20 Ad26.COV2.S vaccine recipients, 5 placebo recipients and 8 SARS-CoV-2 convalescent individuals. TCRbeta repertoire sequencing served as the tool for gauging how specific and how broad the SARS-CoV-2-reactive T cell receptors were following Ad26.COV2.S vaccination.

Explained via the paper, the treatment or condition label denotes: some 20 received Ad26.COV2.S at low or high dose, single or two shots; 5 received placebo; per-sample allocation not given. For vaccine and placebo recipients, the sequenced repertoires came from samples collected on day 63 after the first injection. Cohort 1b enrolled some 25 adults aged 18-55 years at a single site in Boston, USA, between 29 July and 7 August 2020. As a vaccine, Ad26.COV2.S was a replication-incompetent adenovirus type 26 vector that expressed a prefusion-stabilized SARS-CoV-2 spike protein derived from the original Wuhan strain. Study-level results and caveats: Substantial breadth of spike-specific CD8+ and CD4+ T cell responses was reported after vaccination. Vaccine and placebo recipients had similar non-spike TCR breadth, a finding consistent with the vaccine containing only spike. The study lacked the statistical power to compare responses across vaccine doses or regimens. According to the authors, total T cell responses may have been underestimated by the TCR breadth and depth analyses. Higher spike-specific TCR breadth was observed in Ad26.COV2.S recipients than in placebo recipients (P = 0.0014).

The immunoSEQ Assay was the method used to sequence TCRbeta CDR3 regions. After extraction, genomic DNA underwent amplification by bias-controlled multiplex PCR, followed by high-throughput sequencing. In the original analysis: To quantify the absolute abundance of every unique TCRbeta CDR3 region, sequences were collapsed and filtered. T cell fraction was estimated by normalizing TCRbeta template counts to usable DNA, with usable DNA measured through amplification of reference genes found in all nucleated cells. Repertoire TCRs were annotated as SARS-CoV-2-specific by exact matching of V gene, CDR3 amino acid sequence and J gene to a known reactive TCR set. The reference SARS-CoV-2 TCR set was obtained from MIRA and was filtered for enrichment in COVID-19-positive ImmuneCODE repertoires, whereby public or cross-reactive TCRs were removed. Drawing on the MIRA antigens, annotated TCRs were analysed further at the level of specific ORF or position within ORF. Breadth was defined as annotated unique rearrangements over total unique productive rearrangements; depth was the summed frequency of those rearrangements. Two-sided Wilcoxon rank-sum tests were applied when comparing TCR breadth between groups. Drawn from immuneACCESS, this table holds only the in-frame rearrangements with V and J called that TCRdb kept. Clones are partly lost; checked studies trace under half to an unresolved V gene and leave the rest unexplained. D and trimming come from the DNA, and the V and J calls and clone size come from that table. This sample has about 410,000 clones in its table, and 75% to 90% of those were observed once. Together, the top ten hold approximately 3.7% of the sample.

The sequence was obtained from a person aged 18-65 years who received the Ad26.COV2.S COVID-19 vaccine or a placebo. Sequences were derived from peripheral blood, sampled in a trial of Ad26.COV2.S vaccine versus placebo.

The sequence in DNA is TGTGCCAGCAGTACGAACCAGGGAGTTGGCGGTGAAGCTTTCTTT. Its translation is CASSTNQGVGGEAFF. The chain employs TRBV2 and TRBJ1-1, with a weak D call of TRBD1 (5 bases match). CDR1 and CDR2 are drawn from the germline V gene: SNHLY, FYNNEI. The CDR3 starts with the cysteine, ends with the phenylalanine, and has 15 residues. Only the CDR3 DNA is retained, 45 bases long and in frame from the first base. Trimming removed 5 bases from V and 7 bases from J, leaving 20 bases between the germline ends. Joined to the reference TRBV2 and TRBJ1-1 proteins, this CDR3 gives the full variable domain: EPEVTQTPSHQVTQMGQEVILRCVPISNHLYFYWYRQILGQKVEFLVSFYNNEISEKSEIFDDQFSVERPDGSNFTLKIRSTKLEDSAMYFCASSTNQGVGGEAFFGQGTRLTVV.